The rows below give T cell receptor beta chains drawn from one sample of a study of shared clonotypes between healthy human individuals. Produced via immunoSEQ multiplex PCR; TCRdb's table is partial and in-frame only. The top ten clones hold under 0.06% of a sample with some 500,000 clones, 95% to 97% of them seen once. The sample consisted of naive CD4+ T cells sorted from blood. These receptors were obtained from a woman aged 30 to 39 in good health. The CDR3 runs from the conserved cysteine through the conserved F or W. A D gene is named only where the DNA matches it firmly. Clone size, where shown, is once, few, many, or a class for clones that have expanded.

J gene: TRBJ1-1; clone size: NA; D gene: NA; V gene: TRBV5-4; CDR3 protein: CASSPNGGRKNTEAFF; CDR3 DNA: TGTGCCAGCAGCCCCAATGGAGGGCGGAAAAACACTGAAGCTTTCTTT
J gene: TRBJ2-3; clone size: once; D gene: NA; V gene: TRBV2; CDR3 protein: CASSRTGSTDTQYF; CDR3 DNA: TGTGCCAGCAGTCGGACTGGTAGCACAGATACGCAGTATTTT
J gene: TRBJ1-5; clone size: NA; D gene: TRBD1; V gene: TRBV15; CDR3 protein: CATRSTGNNQPQHF; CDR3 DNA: TGTGCCACCAGATCGACAGGGAACAATCAGCCCCAGCATTTT
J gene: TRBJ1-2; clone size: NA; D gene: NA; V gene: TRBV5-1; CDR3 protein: CASSLALGEGYGYTF; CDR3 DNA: TGCGCCAGCAGCTTGGCCTTGGGAGAGGGGTATGGCTACACCTTC
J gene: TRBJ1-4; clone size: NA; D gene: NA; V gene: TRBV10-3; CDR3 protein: CAINNGGLHEKLFF; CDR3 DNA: TGTGCCATCAACAACGGGGGGCTCCATGAAAAACTGTTTTTT
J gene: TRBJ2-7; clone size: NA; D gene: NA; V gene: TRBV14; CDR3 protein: CASSQEWGSEQYF; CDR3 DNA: TGTGCCAGCAGCCAAGAATGGGGGAGCGAGCAGTACTTC
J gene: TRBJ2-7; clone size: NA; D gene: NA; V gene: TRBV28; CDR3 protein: CATLGGEKTYEQYF; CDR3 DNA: TGTGCCACCCTCGGGGGAGAGAAGACCTACGAGCAGTACTTC
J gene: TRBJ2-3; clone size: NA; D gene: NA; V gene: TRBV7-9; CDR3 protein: CASRNTDTQYF; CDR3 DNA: TGTGCCAGCAGAAACACAGATACGCAGTATTTT
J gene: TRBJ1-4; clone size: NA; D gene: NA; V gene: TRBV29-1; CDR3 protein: CSVGRDEKLFF; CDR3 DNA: TGCAGCGTTGGAAGGGATGAAAAACTGTTTTTT
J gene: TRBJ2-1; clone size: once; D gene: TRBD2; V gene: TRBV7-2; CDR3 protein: CASSPSLAGGRQFF; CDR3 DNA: TGTGCCAGCAGCCCATCCTTAGCGGGAGGCCGGCAGTTCTTC
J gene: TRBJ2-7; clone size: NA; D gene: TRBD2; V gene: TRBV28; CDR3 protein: CASSSQGSGGGYEQYF; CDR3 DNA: TGTGCCAGCAGTTCCCAGGGGAGCGGGGGGGGATACGAGCAGTACTTC
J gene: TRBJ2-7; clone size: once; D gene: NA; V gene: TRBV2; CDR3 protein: CASRDPGRISYEQYF; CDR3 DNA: TGTGCCAGCAGAGACCCGGGACGGATCTCCTACGAGCAGTACTTC
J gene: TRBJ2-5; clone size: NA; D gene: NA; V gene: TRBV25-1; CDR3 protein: CASSGPSGWGEFGETQYF; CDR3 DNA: TGTGCCAGCAGTGGGCCTTCCGGGTGGGGCGAATTTGGAGAGACCCAGTACTTC
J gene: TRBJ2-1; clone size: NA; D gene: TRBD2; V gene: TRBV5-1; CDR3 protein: CASSLTSGQASSYNEQFF; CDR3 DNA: TGCGCCAGCAGCCTGACTAGCGGACAAGCGAGCTCCTACAATGAGCAGTTCTTC
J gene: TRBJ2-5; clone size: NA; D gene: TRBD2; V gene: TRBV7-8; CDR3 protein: CASSLGGLAGTGETQYF; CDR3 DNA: TGTGCCAGCAGCTTAGGGGGACTAGCGGGTACGGGAGAGACCCAGTACTTC
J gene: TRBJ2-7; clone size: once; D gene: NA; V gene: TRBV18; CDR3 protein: CASAISADYPYEQYF; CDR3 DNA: TGTGCCAGCGCAATCTCCGCGGACTACCCCTACGAGCAGTACTTC
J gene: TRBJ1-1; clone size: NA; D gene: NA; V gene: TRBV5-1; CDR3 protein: CASSLARATGTEAFF; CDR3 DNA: TGCGCCAGCAGCTTGGCGAGGGCCACTGGGACTGAAGCTTTCTTT
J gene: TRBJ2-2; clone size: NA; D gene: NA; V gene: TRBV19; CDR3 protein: CASSIGSRGGTGELFF; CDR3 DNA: TGTGCCAGTAGTATAGGAAGCAGGGGGGGCACCGGGGAGCTGTTTTTT
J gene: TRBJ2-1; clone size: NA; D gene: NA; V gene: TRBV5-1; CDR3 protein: CASSLGRDNEQFF; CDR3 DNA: TGCGCCAGCAGCTTGGGGCGGGACAATGAGCAGTTCTTC
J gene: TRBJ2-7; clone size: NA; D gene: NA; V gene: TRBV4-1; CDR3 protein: CASSQVWRGSYEQYF; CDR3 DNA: TGCGCCAGCAGCCAAGTGTGGCGGGGATCCTACGAGCAGTACTTC
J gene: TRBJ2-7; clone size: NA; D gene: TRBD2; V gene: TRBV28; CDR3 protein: CASSDTWTSGIYEQYF; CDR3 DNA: TGTGCCAGCAGTGATACATGGACTAGCGGGATCTACGAGCAGTACTTC
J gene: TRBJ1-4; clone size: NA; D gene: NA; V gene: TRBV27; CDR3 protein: CASSLDGVKKLFF; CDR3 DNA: TGTGCCAGCAGTTTAGACGGGGTGAAAAAACTGTTTTTT
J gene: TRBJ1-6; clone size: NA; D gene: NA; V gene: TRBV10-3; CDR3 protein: CAISGETNSPLHF; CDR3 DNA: TGTGCCATCAGTGGGGAAACTAATTCACCCCTCCACTTT
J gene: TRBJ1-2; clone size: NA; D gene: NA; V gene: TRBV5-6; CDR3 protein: CASSLRVTSTDGYTF; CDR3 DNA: TGTGCCAGCAGCTTGAGGGTGACCTCGACAGATGGCTACACCTTC
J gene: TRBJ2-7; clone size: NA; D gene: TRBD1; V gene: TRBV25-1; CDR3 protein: CASNGQGAGEQYF; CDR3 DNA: TGTGCCAGCAACGGACAGGGGGCGGGGGAGCAGTACTTC
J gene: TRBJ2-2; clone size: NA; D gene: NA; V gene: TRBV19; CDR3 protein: CASSMTISANTGELFF; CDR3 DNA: TGTGCCAGTAGTATGACTATCTCCGCGAACACCGGGGAGCTGTTTTTT
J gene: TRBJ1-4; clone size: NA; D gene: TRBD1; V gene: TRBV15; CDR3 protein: CATSRDFVRNRGPTNEKLFF; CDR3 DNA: TGTGCCACCAGCAGAGATTTCGTAAGGAACAGGGGGCCGACTAATGAAAAACTGTTTTTT
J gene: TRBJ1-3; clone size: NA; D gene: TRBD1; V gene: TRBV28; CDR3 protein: CASSAGTGGRVSGNTIYF; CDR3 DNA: TGTGCCAGCAGTGCCGGGACAGGGGGCCGAGTCTCTGGAAACACCATATATTTT
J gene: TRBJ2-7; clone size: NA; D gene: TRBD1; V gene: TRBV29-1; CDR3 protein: CSVEEVRGYSYEQYF; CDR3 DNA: TGCAGCGTTGAAGAAGTCAGGGGGTACTCCTACGAGCAGTACTTC
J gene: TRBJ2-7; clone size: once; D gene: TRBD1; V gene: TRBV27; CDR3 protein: CASRTTGARYEQYF; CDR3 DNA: TGTGCCAGCAGAACGACAGGGGCTCGGTACGAGCAGTACTTC
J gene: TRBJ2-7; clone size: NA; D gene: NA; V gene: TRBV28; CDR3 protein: CATTVGRKRGRYEQYF; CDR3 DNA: TGTGCCACCACGGTAGGCAGAAAAAGGGGTCGGTACGAGCAGTACTTC
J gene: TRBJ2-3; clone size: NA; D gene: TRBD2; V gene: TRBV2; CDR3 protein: CASSEERLAGVTDTQYF; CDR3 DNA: TGTGCCAGCAGTGAAGAGAGACTAGCGGGAGTCACAGATACGCAGTATTTT
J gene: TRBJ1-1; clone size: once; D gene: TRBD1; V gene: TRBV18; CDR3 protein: CASSPMGQTNTEAFF; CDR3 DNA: TGTGCCAGCTCACCTATGGGACAGACGAACACTGAAGCTTTCTTT
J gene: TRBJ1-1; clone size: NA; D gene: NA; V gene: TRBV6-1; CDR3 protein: CASSEFLWRTEAFF; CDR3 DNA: TGTGCCAGCAGTGAGTTTTTGTGGCGGACTGAAGCTTTCTTT
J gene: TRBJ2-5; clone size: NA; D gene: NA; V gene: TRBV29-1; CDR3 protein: CSVRTPGETQYF; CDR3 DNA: TGCAGCGTGAGGACGCCGGGGGAGACCCAGTACTTC
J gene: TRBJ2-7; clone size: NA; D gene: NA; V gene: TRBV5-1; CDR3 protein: CASSLDLSYEQYF; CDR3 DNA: TGCGCCAGCAGCTTGGACCTCTCCTACGAGCAGTACTTC
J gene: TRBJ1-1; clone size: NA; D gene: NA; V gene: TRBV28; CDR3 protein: CASSAGQNTEAFF; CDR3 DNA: TGTGCCAGCAGTGCAGGGCAGAACACTGAAGCTTTCTTT
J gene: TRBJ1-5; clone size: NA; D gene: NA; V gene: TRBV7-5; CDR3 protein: CVRSFAGQGSNQPQHF; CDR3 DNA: TGTGTCAGAAGCTTCGCCGGACAGGGGAGCAATCAGCCCCAGCATTTT
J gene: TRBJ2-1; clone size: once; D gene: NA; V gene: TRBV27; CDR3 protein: CASRGGDSNEQFF; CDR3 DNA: TGTGCCAGCCGAGGGGGGGACTCTAATGAGCAGTTCTTC